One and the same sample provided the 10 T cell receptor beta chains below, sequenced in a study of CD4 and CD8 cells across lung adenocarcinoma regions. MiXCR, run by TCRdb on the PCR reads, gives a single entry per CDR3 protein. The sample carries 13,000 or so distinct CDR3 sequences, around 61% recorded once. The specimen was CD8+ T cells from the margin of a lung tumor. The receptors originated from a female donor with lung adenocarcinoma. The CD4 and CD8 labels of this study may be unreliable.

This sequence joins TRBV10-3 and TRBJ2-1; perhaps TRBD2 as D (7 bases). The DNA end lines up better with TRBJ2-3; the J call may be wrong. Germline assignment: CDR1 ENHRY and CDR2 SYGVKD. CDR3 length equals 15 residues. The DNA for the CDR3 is TGTGGCGGCGGTCCCGGGGGCGGGGGCCAAGATACGCAGTATTTT. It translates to CGGGPGGGGQDTQYF.

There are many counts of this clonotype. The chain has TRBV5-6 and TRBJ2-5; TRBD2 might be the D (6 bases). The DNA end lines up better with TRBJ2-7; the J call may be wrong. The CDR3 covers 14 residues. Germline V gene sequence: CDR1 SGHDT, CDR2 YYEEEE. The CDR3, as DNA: TGTGCCAGCAGCTTGGAGGAGGGGTCCTACGAGCAGTACTTC. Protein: CASSLEEGSYEQYF.

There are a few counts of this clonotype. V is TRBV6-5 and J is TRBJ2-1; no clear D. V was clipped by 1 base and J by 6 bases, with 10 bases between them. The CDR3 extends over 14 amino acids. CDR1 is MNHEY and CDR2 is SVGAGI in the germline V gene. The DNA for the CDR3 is TGTGCCAGCAGTTACTTGGGCGGACGCAATGAGCAGTTCTTC. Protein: CASSYLGGRNEQFF.

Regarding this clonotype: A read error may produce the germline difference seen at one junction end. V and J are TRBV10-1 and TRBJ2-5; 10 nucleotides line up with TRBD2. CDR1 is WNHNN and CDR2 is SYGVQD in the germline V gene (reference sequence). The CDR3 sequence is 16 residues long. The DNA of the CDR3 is TGCGCCAGCAGGGGTAACAGCGGGGGGGCCCAAGAGACGCAGTACTTC. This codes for CASRGNSGGAQETQYF.

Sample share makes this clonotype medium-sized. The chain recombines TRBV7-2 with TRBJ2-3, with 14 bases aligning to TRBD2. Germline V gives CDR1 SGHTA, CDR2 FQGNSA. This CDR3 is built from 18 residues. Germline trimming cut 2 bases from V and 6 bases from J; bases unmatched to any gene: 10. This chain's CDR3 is CASSLFGLAGGNEDTQYF. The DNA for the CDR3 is TGTGCCAGCAGCTTATTTGGACTAGCGGGGGGTAATGAGGATACGCAGTATTTT.

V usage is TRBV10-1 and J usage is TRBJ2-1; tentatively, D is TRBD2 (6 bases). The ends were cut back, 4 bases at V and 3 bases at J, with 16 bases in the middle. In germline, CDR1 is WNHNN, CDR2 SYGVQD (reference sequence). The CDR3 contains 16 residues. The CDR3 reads CASSVGGRINYNEQFF. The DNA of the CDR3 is TGCGCCAGCAGTGTTGGAGGGCGGATTAACTACAATGAGCAGTTCTTC.

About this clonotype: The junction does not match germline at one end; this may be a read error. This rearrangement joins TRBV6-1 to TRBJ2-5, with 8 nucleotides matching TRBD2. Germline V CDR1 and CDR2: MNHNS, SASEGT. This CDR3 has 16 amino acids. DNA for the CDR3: TGTGCCAGCGGGGGTAGCGGGGACCCAGCCCCAGAGACGCAGTACTTC. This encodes CASGGSGDPAPETQYF.

CDR3 DNA: TGTGCCAGCAGGGACTACAATGAGCAGTTCTTC. Translation: CASRDYNEQFF. V usage is TRBV7-2 and J usage is TRBJ2-3; D remains ambiguous. The DNA end favors TRBJ2-1, so the J call may be wrong. The CDR3 sequence is 11 residues long. The germline CDR1 and CDR2 sequences are SGHTA and FQGNSA.

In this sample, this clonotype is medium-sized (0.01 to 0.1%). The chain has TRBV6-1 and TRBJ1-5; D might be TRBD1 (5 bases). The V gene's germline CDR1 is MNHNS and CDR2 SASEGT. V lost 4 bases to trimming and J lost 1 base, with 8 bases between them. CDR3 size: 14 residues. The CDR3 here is CASSGQLSNQPQHF. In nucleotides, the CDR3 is TGTGCCAGCAGTGGACAGCTCAGCAATCAGCCCCAGCATTTT.

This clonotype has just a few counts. CDR3 amino acids: CASSPPGGTTGNTGELFF. The CDR3 DNA reads TGTGCCAGCTCACCACCAGGAGGCACAACGGGGAACACCGGGGAGCTGTTTTTT. The V gene is TRBV18, the J gene TRBJ2-2; possibly TRBD2 for D (5 bases). The CDR3 totals 18 residues. V shed 0 bases and J shed 1 base, with 15 bases lying between them. Germline V CDR1 and CDR2: KGHSH, LQKENI.